This T cell receptor (beta chain) was sequenced in a study of regulatory T cells in long-lasting Graves disease (dated by TCRdb to the early 2020s). The study in broad terms: To count as having persistent Graves' disease, a patient had to have received antithyroid drug treatment for over 5 years with TSH receptor autoantibodies remaining persistently positive. Patients with persistent Graves' disease were compared with patients with newly diagnosed Graves' disease using TCR sequencing and RNA sequencing of peripheral blood. The study took place in China and was registered as a clinical trial. A total of roughly 33 samples underwent TCR sequencing: some 13 from persistent and around 20 from newly diagnosed Graves' disease patients. On average, persistent Graves' disease patients in the clinical cohort had been on antithyroid drugs for about 10.3 years.

Read against the paper, the sample's time point label means: persistent/refractory GD, antithyroid drugs over 5 years with positive TRAb. For both TCR sequencing and RNA sequencing, RNA was extracted from PBMCs using TRIzol. Graves' disease was diagnosed according to American Thyroid Association guidelines. Patients for the study were recruited at an endocrinology department in Xi'an, China. Each patient gave approximately 8.8 milliliters of peripheral blood, collected in an EDTA anticoagulant tube. Ficoll Paque Plus density gradient separation was used to isolate PBMCs, and no further T cell sorting was done. RNA quality was checked with an Agilent 2100 Bioanalyzer and agarose gel, and concentration with a NanoDrop 2000. Library prep was done by multiplex PCR. For sequencing, an Illumina HiSeq 4000 was employed. TCR beta libraries were built with iRepertoire HTBI primers and Arm-PCR amplification of CDR3 regions. PCR products were gel purified before sequencing. The original methods were these. A total of 62 TRBV and 14 TRBJ segments were identified across samples and were used for gene usage analysis of CDR3 amino acid clonotypes. COPE and FqMerger were used to merge the filtered high-quality paired reads into contigs. BLAST was used to align contigs to IMGT TRBV, TRBD and TRBJ reference genes, with CDR3 defined following IMGT. Highly expanded clones were defined as clonotypes with a frequency above 0.1%. Shannon entropy served as the measure of repertoire diversity, while the Gini coefficient captured V-J evenness. Clonotypes shared by more than one individual were considered public. Through fastp at Q25 and MiXCR, TCRdb rebuilt clones from the public reads, retaining in-frame beta chains. Every entry covers one CDR3 protein and lists the most common genes and DNA from its rows. The V and J calls were not made by the authors but by TCRdb's processing. Here the sample has a few hundred thousand distinct CDR3 sequences; approximately 25% occur a single time. Around 30% of the sample is held by the ten biggest clonotypes.

Overall results and qualifications from the work: The authors noted that the small sample size was a limitation that may lower accuracy. A larger number of public clonotypes was shared among persistent patients (approximately 3,000) than among newly diagnosed patients (approximately 930). Compared with newly diagnosed patients, patients with persistent Graves' disease had lower TCR Shannon entropy and fewer highly expanded clones, which suggests clonal expansion. Sequencing and analysis were limited to the TCR beta chain. Only peripheral blood was studied, because thyroid tissue, the primary lesion, was inaccessible.

This clonotype was seen more than once but under ten times. Its recognized antigen is unknown. Base qualities are not at hand, and no much larger clone is one base apart. Sequences were derived from peripheral blood mononuclear cells (PBMCs), sampled when the disease was refractory, from a patient treated with antithyroid drugs. The sequence was obtained from a woman in her thirties or forties with Graves disease. Donor details come from another sample of the same person, matched by shared clones.

The CDR3 corresponds to CAWRGAGGFSPLHF. Read as DNA, the sequence is TGTGCCTGGAGAGGGGCAGGGGGGTTTTCACCCCTCCACTTT. This chain joins TRBV30 to TRBJ1-6, with 7 bases aligning to TRBD1. Via the germline V gene (reference sequence), CDR1 is GTSNPN and CDR2 SVGIG. The CDR3 starts with the cysteine, ends with the phenylalanine, and has 14 residues. This entry keeps only the CDR3 DNA: 42 bases, framed from base 1. V trim: 3 bases; J trim: 9 bases; unmatched bases: 8.